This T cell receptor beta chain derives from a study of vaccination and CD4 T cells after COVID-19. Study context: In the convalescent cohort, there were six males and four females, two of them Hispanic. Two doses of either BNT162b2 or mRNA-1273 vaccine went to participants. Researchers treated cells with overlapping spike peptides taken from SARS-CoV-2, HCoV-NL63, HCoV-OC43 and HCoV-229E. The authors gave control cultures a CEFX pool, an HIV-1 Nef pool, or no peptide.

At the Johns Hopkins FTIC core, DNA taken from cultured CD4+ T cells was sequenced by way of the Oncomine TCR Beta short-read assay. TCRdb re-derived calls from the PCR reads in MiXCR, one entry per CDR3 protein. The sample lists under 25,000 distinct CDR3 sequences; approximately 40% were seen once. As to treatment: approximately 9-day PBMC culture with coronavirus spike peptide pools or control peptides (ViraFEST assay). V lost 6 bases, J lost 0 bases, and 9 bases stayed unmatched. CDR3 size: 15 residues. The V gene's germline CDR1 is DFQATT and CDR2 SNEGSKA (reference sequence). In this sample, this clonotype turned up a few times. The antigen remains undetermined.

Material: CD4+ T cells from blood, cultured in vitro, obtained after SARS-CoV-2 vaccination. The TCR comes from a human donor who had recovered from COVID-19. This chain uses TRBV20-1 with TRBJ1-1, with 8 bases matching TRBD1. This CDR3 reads CSAQITTGVNTEAFF. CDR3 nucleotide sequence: TGCAGTGCCCAGATCACGACAGGGGTGAACACTGAAGCTTTCTTT.